Reported below is one TCR beta chain. The time point: pre-sensitization, week 0. The treatment is: therapeutic diphenylcyclopropenone sensitization with weekly scalp DPC. The library attached unique molecular identifiers to individual cDNA molecules. TCRdb used MiXCR to reprocess the RACE reads, holding one entry per CDR3 protein. The table includes around 110,000 distinct CDR3 sequences, roughly 12% detected once. The entry originates in a study of human T cells and chemical hapten exposure. Germline V gene lookup returns CDR1 DFQATT and CDR2 SNEGSKA (reference sequence). The junction had 7 bases not matched to a gene; V was cut back by 3 bases and J by 4 bases. The CDR3 has 15 residues.

The input for sequencing was whole blood, taken in connection with sensitization to the hapten diphenylcyclopropenone (DPC). The sequence was collected from a woman aged 45-59 years with alopecia areata. Some clones in this sample may be carry-over from other donors' samples. The genes are TRBV20-1 and TRBJ2-5, with 11 positions matching TRBD2. CDR3 residues: CSASSSGGAGETQYF. The CDR3 DNA reads TGCAGTGCTAGTAGTAGCGGGGGGGCAGGAGAGACCCAGTACTTC.